Listed here is a single T cell receptor (beta chain). Trimming took 7 bases from V and 4 from J; bases not matched to a gene: 13. CDR3 size: 17 residues. Germline CDR1 and CDR2: WNHNN and SYGVQD (reference sequence). The data were obtained in a study of shared clonotypes between healthy human individuals. PCR replicates from unsorted PBMC used about 290 ng DNA, and this amount was about 33,000 T cell genomes. Original analysis: Owing to the provision of junction-only sequences devoid of quality scores by immunoSEQ, filtering differed. Repertoires were generated with immunoSEQ multiplex PCR, while TCRdb's copy carries only in-frame clones and drops some. V, J and clone size derive from that table, while D and trimming were established from the DNA sequence. This table holds 530,000 or so clones, about 79% found once.

This clonotype was sampled from a woman in her thirties or forties in good health. Some clones in this sample may be carry-over from other donors' samples. The J gene is TRBJ2-3, the V gene TRBV10-1; TRBD1 aligns across 11 bases. Sample: PBMCs. The CDR3 coding sequence is TGCGCCAGCATCGACGTGCCGGGGACAGGGGGTCCAGATACGCAGTATTTT. Residues: CASIDVPGTGGPDTQYF.